The clone carrying this TCR beta chain was picked up many times. The antigen is undetermined. The hyperthyroidism was newly diagnosed and had lasted under 2 months; the patients were aged 18 to 65. Source material for PBMCs was more than 7.5 ml fresh peripheral blood. The TCR beta CDR3 regions underwent amplification using RNA transcripts as the source. The HTBI set primed first-round TCR CDR3 RT-PCR. TCRdb re-analysed the multiplex PCR reads in MiXCR, keeping a single row per CDR3 protein. Among roughly 800,000 distinct CDR3 sequences, roughly 40% were seen once, and the ten largest hold roughly 8.3%. This entry belongs to a study of T cells in Graves' hyperthyroidism and ophthalmopathy. Study context: The initial diagnosis was the point when peripheral blood was collected, ahead of any treatment.

Findings and limits, study-wide: Most clonotypes that expanded in the thyroid above 0.001 also showed up in blood.

The TCR was taken from a man younger than 35 with Graves' hyperthyroidism. The sequenced material came from blood.

Written as DNA, the CDR3 is TGCAGCGTTGAAGGGCAAGAGAAGACGTACTTC. Residues: CSVEGQEKTYF. This rearrangement joins TRBV29-1 to TRBJ2-5; unclear D gene. CDR1 and CDR2 (germline): SQVTM, ANQGSEA. The V and J ends lost 1 base and 13 bases respectively, with 13 bases between them. The CDR3 is made up of 11 amino acids. Based on the CDR3 plus reference TRBV29-1 and TRBJ2-5, the full variable domain is SAVISQKPSRDICQRGTSLTIQCQVDSQVTMMFWYRQQPGQSLTLIATANQGSEATYESGFVIDKFPISRPNLTFSTLTVSNMSPEDSSIYLCSVEGQEKTYFGPGTRLLVL.